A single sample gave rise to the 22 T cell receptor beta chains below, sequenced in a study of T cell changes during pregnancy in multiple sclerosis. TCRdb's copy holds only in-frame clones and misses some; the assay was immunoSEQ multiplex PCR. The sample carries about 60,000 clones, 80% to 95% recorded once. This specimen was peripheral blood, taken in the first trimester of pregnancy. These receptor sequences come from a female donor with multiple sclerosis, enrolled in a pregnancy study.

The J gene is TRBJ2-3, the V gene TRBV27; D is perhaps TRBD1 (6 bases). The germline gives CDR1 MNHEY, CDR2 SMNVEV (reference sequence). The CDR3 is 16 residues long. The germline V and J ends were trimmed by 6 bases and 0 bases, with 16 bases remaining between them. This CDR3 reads CASSEYRASSTDTQYF. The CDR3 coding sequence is TGTGCCAGCAGCGAATACAGGGCTTCTAGCACAGATACGCAGTATTTT.

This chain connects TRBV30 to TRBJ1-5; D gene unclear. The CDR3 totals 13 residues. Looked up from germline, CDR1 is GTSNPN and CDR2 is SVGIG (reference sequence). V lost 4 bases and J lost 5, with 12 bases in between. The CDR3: CAWTDGVDQPQHF. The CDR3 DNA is TGTGCCTGGACTGACGGGGTGGATCAGCCCCAGCATTTT.

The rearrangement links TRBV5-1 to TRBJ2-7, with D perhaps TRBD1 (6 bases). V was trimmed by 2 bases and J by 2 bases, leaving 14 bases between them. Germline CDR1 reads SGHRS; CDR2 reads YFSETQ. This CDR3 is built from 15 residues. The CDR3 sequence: CASSLTGNNPYEQYF. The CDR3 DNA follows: TGCGCCAGCAGCTTAACAGGGAACAATCCCTACGAGCAGTACTTC.

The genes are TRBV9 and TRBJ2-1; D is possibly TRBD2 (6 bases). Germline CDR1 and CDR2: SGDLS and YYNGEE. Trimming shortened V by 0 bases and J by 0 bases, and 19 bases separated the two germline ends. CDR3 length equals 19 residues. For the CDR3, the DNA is TGTGCCAGCAGCGTAGGGAGTGGTAGCGGTCCCCTCTCCTACAATGAGCAGTTCTTC. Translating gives CASSVGSGSGPLSYNEQFF.

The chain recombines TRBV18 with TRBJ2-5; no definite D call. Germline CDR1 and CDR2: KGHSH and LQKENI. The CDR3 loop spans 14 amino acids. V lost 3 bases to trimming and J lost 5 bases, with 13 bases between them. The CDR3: CASSPEATPETQYF. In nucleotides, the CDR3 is TGTGCCAGCTCACCTGAGGCGACTCCGGAGACCCAGTACTTC. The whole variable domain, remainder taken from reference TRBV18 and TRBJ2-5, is NAGVMQNPRHLVRRRGQEARLRCSPMKGHSHVYWYRQLPEEGLKFMVYLQKENIIDESGMPKERFSAEFPKEGPSILRIQQVVRGDSAAYFCASSPEATPETQYFGPGTRLLVL.

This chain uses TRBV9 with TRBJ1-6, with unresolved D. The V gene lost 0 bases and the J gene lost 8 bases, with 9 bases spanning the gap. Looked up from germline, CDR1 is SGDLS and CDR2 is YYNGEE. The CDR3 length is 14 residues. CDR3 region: CASSVVGRDSPLHF. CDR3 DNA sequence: TGTGCCAGCAGCGTAGTGGGGAGGGATTCACCCCTCCACTTT.

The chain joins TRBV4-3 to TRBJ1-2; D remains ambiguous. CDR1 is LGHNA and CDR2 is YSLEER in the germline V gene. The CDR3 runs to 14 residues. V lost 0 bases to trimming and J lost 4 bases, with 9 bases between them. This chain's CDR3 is CASSQEESVYGYTF. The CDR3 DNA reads TGCGCCAGCAGCCAAGAAGAGTCCGTCTATGGCTACACCTTC.

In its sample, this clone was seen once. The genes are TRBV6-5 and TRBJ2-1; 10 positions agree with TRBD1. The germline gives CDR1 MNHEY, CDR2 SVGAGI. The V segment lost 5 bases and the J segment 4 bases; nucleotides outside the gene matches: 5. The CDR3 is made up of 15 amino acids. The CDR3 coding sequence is TGTGCCAGCAGTAACCCGGGACAGGGGTACAATGAGCAGTTCTTC. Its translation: CASSNPGQGYNEQFF.

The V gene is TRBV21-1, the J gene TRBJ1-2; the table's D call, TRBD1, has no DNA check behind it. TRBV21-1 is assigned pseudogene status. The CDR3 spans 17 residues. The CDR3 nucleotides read TGTGCCAGCAGCAAAGAATGGCGGGACAGTAATAACTATGGCTACACCTTC. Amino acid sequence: CASSKEWRDSNNYGYTF.

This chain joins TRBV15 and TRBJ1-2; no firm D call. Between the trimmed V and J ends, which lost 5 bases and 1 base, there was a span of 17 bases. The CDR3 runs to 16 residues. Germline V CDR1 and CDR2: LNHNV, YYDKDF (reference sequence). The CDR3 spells CATSRVTVPFNYGYTF. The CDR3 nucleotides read TGTGCCACCAGCCGTGTTACAGTCCCTTTTAACTATGGCTACACCTTC.

The CDR3 bases are TGTGCCAGCAGCTCCGGGTGGAATGAGCAGTTCTTC. Its translation is CASSSGWNEQFF. The chain couples TRBV7-9 to TRBJ2-1, with D hard to call. The CDR3 loop spans 12 amino acids. V was trimmed by 4 bases and J by 7 bases, leaving 8 bases between them. Germline-derived CDR1 and CDR2 are SEHNR and FQNEAQ (reference sequence).

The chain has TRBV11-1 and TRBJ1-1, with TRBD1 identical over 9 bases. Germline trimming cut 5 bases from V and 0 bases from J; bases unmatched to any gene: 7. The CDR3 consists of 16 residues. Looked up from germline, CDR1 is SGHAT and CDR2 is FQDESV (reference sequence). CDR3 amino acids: CASSPGTGIMNTEAFF. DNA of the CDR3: TGTGCCAGCAGCCCCGGGACAGGGATCATGAACACTGAAGCTTTCTTT.

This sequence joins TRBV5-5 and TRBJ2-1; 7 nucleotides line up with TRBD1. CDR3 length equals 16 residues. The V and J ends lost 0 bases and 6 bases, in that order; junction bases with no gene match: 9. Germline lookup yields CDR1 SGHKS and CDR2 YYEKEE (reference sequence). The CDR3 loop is CASSLAKGAGINEQFF. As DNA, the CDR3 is TGTGCCAGCAGCTTGGCCAAGGGGGCCGGGATCAATGAGCAGTTCTTC.

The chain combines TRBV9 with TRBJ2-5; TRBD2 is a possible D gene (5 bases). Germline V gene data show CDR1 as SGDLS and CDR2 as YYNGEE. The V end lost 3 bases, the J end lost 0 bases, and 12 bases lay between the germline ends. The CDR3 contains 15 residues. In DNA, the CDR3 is TGTGCCAGCAGCGCCGCGCTAGCTAACCAAGAGACCCAGTACTTC. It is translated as CASSAALANQETQYF.

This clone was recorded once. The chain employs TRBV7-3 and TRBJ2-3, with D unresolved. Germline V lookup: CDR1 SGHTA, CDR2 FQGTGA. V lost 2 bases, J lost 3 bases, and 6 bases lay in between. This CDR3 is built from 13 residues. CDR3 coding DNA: TGTGCCAGCAGCTTATTCGGGACAGATACGCAGTATTTT. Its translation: CASSLFGTDTQYF.

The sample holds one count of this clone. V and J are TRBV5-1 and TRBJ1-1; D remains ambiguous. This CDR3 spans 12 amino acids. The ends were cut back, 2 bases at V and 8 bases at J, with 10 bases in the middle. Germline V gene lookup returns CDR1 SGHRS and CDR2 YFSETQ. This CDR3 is CASSLPSEEAFF. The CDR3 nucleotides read TGCGCCAGCAGCTTACCCAGCGAAGAAGCTTTCTTT.

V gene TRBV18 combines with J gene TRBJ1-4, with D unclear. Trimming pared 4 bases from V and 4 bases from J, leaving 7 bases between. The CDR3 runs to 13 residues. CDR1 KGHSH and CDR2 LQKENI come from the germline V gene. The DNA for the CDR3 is TGTGCCAGCTCACGGCCATTTAATGAAAAACTGTTTTTT. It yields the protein CASSRPFNEKLFF. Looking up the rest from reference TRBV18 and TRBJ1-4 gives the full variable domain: NAGVMQNPRHLVRRRGQEARLRCSPMKGHSHVYWYRQLPEEGLKFMVYLQKENIIDESGMPKERFSAEFPKEGPSILRIQQVVRGDSAAYFCASSRPFNEKLFFGSGTQLSVL.

The CDR3 here is CASSNSGGSYNEQFF. The CDR3 DNA is TGTGCCAGTAGTAACAGCGGGGGATCCTACAATGAGCAGTTCTTC. V and J are TRBV19 and TRBJ2-1; 8 positions agree with TRBD2. The CDR3 length is 15 residues. Looked up from germline, CDR1 is LNHDA and CDR2 is SQIVND (reference sequence). Trimming at V came to 4 bases and at J to 1 base, leaving 3 bases not matched to a gene.

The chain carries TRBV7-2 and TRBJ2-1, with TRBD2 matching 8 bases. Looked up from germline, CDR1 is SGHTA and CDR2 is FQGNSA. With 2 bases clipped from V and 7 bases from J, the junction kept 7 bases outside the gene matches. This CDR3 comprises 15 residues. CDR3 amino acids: CASSLTRGVFNEQFF. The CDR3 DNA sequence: TGTGCCAGCAGCTTAACGCGGGGGGTCTTTAATGAGCAGTTCTTC. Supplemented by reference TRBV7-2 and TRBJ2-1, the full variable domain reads GAGVSQSPSNKVTEKGKDVELRCDPISGHTALYWYRQSLGQGLEFLIYFQGNSAPDKSGLPSDRFSAERTGGSVSTLTIQRTQQEDSAVYLCASSLTRGVFNEQFFGPGTRLTVL.

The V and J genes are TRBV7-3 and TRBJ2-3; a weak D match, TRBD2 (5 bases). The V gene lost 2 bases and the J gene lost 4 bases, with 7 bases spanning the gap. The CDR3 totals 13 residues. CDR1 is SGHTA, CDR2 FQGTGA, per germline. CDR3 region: CASSLERADTQYF. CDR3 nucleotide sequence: TGTGCCAGCAGCTTAGAGAGGGCAGATACGCAGTATTTT.

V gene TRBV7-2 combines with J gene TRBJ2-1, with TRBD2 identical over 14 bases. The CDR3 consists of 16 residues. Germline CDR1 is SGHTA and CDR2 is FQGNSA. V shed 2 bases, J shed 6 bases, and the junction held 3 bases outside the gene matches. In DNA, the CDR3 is TGTGCCAGCAGCTTACCGGGACTAGCGGGGGTCAATGAGCAGTTCTTC. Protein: CASSLPGLAGVNEQFF. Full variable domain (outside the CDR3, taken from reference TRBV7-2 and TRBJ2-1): GAGVSQSPSNKVTEKGKDVELRCDPISGHTALYWYRQSLGQGLEFLIYFQGNSAPDKSGLPSDRFSAERTGGSVSTLTIQRTQQEDSAVYLCASSLPGLAGVNEQFFGPGTRLTVL.

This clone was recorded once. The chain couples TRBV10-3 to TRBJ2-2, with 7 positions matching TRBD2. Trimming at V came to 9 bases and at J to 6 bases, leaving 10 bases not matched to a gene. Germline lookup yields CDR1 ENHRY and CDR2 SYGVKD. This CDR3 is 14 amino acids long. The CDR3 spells CAISLAGVAGELFF. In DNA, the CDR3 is TGTGCCATTTCCCTCGCGGGGGTAGCCGGGGAGCTGTTTTTT.